Listed below are T cell receptor beta chains from one sample, sequenced in a study of CD4 and CD8 cells across lung adenocarcinoma regions. TCRdb reanalysed the PCR reads using MiXCR and keeps one entry per CDR3 protein. The sample has 13,000 to 15,000 distinct CDR3 sequences, roughly 40% seen once. The source material was CD4+ T cells from the center of a lung tumor. Receptors originate from a male donor with lung adenocarcinoma. The CD4 and CD8 labels of this study may be unreliable. Each CDR3 is given with its conserved first and last residue. The D gene is left open where the match is weak. A row's size may be missing; if present it is once, few, many or a size class.

>.|TRBV10-1|15|.|TRBJ2-3
TGCGCCAGCAGTGAGAGACAGGCTGGCACAGATACGCAGTATTTT
CASSERQAGTDTQYF
>.|TRBV6-5|15|.|TRBJ1-4
TGTGCCAGCAGTTACACAACAGGAACTAATGAAAAACTGTTTTTT
CASSYTTGTNEKLFF
>.|TRBV4-2|14|.|TRBJ2-7
TGTGCCAGCAGCCAAGGGACAAACTCCTACGAGCAGTACTTC
CASSQGTNSYEQYF
>.|TRBV6-5|15|many|TRBJ1-6
TGTGCCAGCAGTTACTCGGGCGGGGATAATTCACCCCTCCACTTT
CASSYSGGDNSPLHF
>.|TRBV6-1|14|.|TRBJ2-3
TGTGCGGGGCGGAGGGGGAGGGGGCCAGAGACGCAGTATTTC
CAGRRGRGPETQYF
>TRBD2|TRBV6-1|17|.|TRBJ2-1
TGTGCCAGCAGCCGGACTAGCGGTGGAAGCTCCTACAATGAGCAGTTCTTC
CASSRTSGGSSYNEQFF
>.|TRBV6-2/TRBV6-3|12|few|TRBJ2-3
TGTGCCAGCGACGGTAACACAGATACGCAGTATTTT
CASDGNTDTQYF
>.|TRBV6-5|15|medium-sized|TRBJ2-6
TGTGCCAGCAGTTATGGTAACTCTGGGGCCAACGTCCTGACTTTC
CASSYGNSGANVLTF
>TRBD1|TRBV6-1|14|medium-sized|TRBJ2-3
TGTGCCAGCAAAATTGGGACAGGGGGAGATACGCAGTATTTT
CASKIGTGGDTQYF
>TRBD1|TRBV6-1|16|.|TRBJ2-5
TGTGCCAGCAGGGGGCTAGGGGGCGGTGACCCAGAGACCCAGTATTTC
CASRGLGGGDPETQYF
>.|TRBV6-1|16|.|TRBJ1-6
TGTGCCAGCAGGCCTGTTGGAGGTAGAGATAATTCACGCCGCCACTTT
CASRPVGGRDNSRRHF
>.|TRBV27|15|once|TRBJ2-3
TGTGCCAGGAGGTCCGGGGGGCGGGACCAAGATACGCAGTATTTT
CARRSGGRDQDTQYF
>.|TRBV11-3|12|few|TRBJ2-1
TGTGCCAGCAGCGCGGTTTACAATGAGCAGTTCTTC
CASSAVYNEQFF
>.|TRBV28|12|.|TRBJ2-1
TGTGCCAGCAGTACCCAGAAGAATGAGCAGTTCTTC
CASSTQKNEQFF
>.|TRBV6-5|15|.|TRBJ2-2
TGTGCCAGCAGACTCCAGTCCGGGAGCACAGAGACGCAGTTTTTT
CASRLQSGSTETQFF
>.|TRBV6-8|18|many|TRBJ1-5
TGTGCCAGCAGTCAAAAAACTCAGGGAAATAATAGCAATCAGCCCCAGCATTTT
CASSQKTQGNNSNQPQHF
>.|TRBV6-1|18|medium-sized|TRBJ2-1
TGTGCCAGCAGTCAAACTATTCCTCCGGGACCCATATACAATGAGCAGTTCTTC
CASSQTIPPGPIYNEQFF
>.|TRBV27|12|few|TRBJ1-5
TGTGCCAGCAGGACGGGAATGCAACCCCAGCATTTT
CASRTGMQPQHF
>.|TRBV27|14|.|TRBJ2-7
TGTGCCAGCAGTTTATCCCTTAGCTCCTACGAGCAGTACTTC
CASSLSLSSYEQYF
>.|TRBV6-1|13|.|TRBJ2-4
TGTGCCAGCAGTGAAATTATCACAGACATGCAGTACTTC
CASSEIITDMQYF
>.|TRBV6-8|10|once|TRBJ2-2
TGTGCCAGCAGTTCTCATGCGCTGTTTTTT
CASSSHALFF
>.|TRBV11-3|19|few|TRBJ2-1
TGTGCCAGCAGCAAGGGTTCCGGGACCGCTCCGAGCTCCTACAATGAGCAGTTCTTC
CASSKGSGTAPSSYNEQFF
>TRBD1|TRBV6-1|16|few|TRBJ2-7
TGTGCCAGCAGGGCCCCGGAGTGGACAGGCTCCTACGAGCAGTACTTC
CASRAPEWTGSYEQYF
>.|TRBV10-2|13|once|TRBJ2-3
TGCGCCAGGGGGCTGTGGGAAAAAAATACTCAGTACTTT
CARGLWEKNTQYF
>.|TRBV12-3/TRBV12-4|14|few|TRBJ2-2
TGTGCCAGCAGTCCTACGGGGGAGGCCGGGGAGCTGTTTTTT
CASSPTGEAGELFF
>.|TRBV6-1|13|.|TRBJ2-3
TGTGCCAGCTCTCTGCCGAGCACAGATACGCAGTATTTT
CASSLPSTDTQYF
>.|TRBV6-1|16|.|TRBJ2-1
TGTGCCAGCAGTGAACTAGGGTCGGCGGTGGGGTTTGAGCAGTTCTTC
CASSELGSAVGFEQFF
>TRBD1|TRBV7-2|14|many|TRBJ1-2
TGTGCCAGCAGCACGACAGGGGGAAGGGGAGGCTACACCTTC
CASSTTGGRGGYTF
>.|TRBV4-1|16|few|TRBJ2-2
TGCGCCAGCAGCCAAGAATCCCTTCTATCAACCGGGGAGCTGTTTTTT
CASSQESLLSTGELFF
>.|TRBV6-6|12|medium-sized|TRBJ2-1
TGTGCCAGCAGTATCAGGGTAGGTGAGCAGTTCTTC
CASSIRVGEQFF
>TRBD1|TRBV6-1|14|.|TRBJ1-1
TGTGCCAGCAGTGAAGCGGACAGGGGGCGACGAGCTTTCTTT
CASSEADRGRRAFF
>.|TRBV7-2|14|.|TRBJ2-1
TGTGCCAGCAGCTTCCTGGGGGGAACAAATGAGCAGTTCTTC
CASSFLGGTNEQFF
>.|TRBV6-1|17|.|TRBJ2-1
TGTGCCAGCAGACTTCCAACTCAGGGGGGCAAGTACAATGAGCAGTTCTTC
CASRLPTQGGKYNEQFF
>.|TRBV10-3|10|many|TRBJ2-5
TGTGCCACCCTTGGGGAGACCCAGTACTTC
CATLGETQYF
>.|TRBV6-4|16|many|TRBJ2-3
TGTGCCAGCAGTCCCCGTGGGATAGGGGTAACAGATACGCAGTATTTT
CASSPRGIGVTDTQYF
>.|TRBV7-6|14|many|TRBJ1-1
TGTGCCAGCAGTCCGGGGGGGGGGACCACTGAAGCTTTCTTT
CASSPGGGTTEAFF
>TRBD1|TRBV4-1|13|few|TRBJ2-1
TGCGCCAGCAGCTCGGGACAGCACAATGAGCAGTTCTTC
CASSSGQHNEQFF
>TRBD1|TRBV6-1|18|.|TRBJ2-4
TGTGCCAGCAGTGAAAGGACAGGGGGGGGCCGAGCCAAAAACATTCAGTACTTC
CASSERTGGGRAKNIQYF
>.|TRBV15|17|.|TRBJ1-3
TGTGCCACCAGCAGAGAAGGTCGGGCCAGCTCTGGAAACACCATATATTTT
CATSREGRASSGNTIYF
>.|TRBV7-8|12|.|TRBJ2-4
TGTGCCAGCAGCCAGAGCAGGGTGGAGCAGTACTTC
CASSQSRVEQYF
>.|TRBV25-1|16|medium-sized|TRBJ2-1
TGTGCCAGCAGTGAATTTAAGGGGGGCTCCTACAATGAGCAGTTCTTC
CASSEFKGGSYNEQFF
>TRBD2|TRBV5-1|15|.|TRBJ2-2
TGCGCCAGCAGCCCTAGCGGGACCTTCGGCGGGGAGCTGTTTTTT
CASSPSGTFGGELFF
>TRBD1|TRBV7-8|13|few|TRBJ2-4
TGTGCCAGCAGCGGCGGACAGGGGAACATTCAGTACTTC
CASSGGQGNIQYF
>.|TRBV6-5|13|few|TRBJ1-2
TGTGCCAGCAGTTACTCCCGGTCCAGTGGCTACACCTTC
CASSYSRSSGYTF
>.|TRBV6-1|15|.|TRBJ2-5
TGTGCCAGGGGGCTAGCTAGCCGGGACCAAGAGACGCAGTACTTC
CARGLASRDQETQYF
>.|TRBV27|16|few|TRBJ2-4
TGTGCCAGCAGCGGGGGGCGGCCCCTAGCCAAAAACATTCAGTACTTC
CASSGGRPLAKNIQYF
>.|TRBV6-1|16|many|TRBJ2-3
TGTGCCAGCAGTGAAAACGTACATAGGAGCACAGATACGCAGTATTTT
CASSENVHRSTDTQYF
>.|TRBV9|14|.|TRBJ2-1
TGTGCCAGCAGCGTAGGGGCCCCCAATAATGAGCAGTTCTTC
CASSVGAPNNEQFF
>.|TRBV6-1|12|many|TRBJ2-7
TGTGCCAGCACCTCACTTGGCTACGAGCAGTACTTC
CASTSLGYEQYF
>.|TRBV4-1|16|.|TRBJ2-1
TGCGCCAGCAGCCTGGGGGCACGGGGGGCCTACAATGAGCAGTTCTTC
CASSLGARGAYNEQFF